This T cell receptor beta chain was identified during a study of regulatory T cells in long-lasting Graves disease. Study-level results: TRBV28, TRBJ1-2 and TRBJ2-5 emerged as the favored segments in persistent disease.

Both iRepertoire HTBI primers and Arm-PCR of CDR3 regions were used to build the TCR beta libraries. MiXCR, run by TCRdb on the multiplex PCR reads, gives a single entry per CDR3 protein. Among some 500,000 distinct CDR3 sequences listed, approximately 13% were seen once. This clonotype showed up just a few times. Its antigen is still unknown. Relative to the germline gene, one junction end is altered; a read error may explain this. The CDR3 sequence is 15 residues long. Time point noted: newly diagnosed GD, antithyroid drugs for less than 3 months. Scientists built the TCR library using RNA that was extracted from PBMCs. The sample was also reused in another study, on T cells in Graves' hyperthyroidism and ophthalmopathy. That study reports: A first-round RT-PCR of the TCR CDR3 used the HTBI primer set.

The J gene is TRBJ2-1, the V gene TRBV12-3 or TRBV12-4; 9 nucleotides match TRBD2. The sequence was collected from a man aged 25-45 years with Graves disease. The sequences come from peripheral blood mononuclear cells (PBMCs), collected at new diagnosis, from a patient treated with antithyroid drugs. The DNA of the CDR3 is TGTGCCAGCACCATTAGCGGGAGTCGCCACAATGGGCAGTTCTTC. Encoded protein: CASTISGSRHNGQFF.